This T cell receptor (beta chain) stems from a study of Ad26.COV2.S vaccination and SARS-CoV-2 variants. Study context: As a participant in COV1001, the donor was in the Ad26.COV2.S trial arm.

The CDR3 has 14 residues. Germline-derived CDR1 and CDR2 are MNHEY and SMNVEV (reference sequence). V was clipped by 6 bases and J by 7 bases, with 18 bases between them. The sample's treatment: about 20 received Ad26.COV2.S at low or high dose, single or two shots; 5 received placebo; per-sample allocation not given. Sampling occurred on day 63 after the first vaccine or placebo injection. Expressing Wuhan-strain SARS-CoV-2 spike, an Ad26 vector served as the vaccine. Whole-study results and caveats: A substantial breadth of spike-specific CD8+ and CD4+ T cell responses after vaccination has been reported.

The method was immunoSEQ multiplex PCR; TCRdb's version includes in-frame clones alone and lacks a portion of them. The table has hundreds of thousands of clones, more than 80% seen once. Notes on this clone: The antigen remains undetermined.

The material was peripheral blood, obtained in a trial of Ad26.COV2.S vaccine versus placebo. The TCR comes from a person between 18 and 65 years old who received the Ad26.COV2.S COVID-19 vaccine or a placebo. The chain is built from TRBV27 and TRBJ2-5; tentatively, D is TRBD1 (7 bases). The CDR3 loop is CASRGDSGAGTQYF. The CDR3 region has the DNA TGTGCCAGCAGGGGGGACAGCGGAGCGGGGACCCAGTACTTC.